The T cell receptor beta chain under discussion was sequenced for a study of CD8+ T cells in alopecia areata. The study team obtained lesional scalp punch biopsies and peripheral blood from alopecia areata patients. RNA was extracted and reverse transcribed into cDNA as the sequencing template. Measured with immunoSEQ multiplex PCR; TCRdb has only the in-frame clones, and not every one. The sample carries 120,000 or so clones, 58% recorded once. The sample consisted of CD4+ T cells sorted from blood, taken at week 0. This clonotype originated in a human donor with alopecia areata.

The CDR3 coding sequence is TGTGCCAGCTCCCTAGAGAGCGGGAGCAATCAGCCCCAGCATTTT. Translated, it gives CASSLESGSNQPQHF. The chain uses TRBV18 and TRBJ1-5; no clear D gene. The CDR3 runs 15 residues. Germline CDR1 reads KGHSH; CDR2 reads LQKENI. Trimming left V 6 bases short and J 1 base short, with 13 bases between.